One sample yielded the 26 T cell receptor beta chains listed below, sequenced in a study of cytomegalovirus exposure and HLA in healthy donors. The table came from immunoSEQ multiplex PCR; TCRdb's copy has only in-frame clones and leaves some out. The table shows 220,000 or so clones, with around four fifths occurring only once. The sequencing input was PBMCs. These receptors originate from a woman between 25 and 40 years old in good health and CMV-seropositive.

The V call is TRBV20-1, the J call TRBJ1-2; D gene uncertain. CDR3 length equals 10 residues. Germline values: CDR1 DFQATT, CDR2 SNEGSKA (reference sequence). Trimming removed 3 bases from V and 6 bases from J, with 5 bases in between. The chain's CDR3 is CSARADGYTF. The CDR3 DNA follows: TGCAGTGCTAGGGCTGATGGCTACACCTTC.

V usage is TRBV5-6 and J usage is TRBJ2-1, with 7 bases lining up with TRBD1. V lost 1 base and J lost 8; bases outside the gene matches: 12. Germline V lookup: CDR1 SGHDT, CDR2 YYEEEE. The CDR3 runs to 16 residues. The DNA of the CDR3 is TGTGCCAGCAGCTTGACCGCCGAGACAGGGTGGCATGAGCAGTTCTTC. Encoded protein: CASSLTAETGWHEQFF.

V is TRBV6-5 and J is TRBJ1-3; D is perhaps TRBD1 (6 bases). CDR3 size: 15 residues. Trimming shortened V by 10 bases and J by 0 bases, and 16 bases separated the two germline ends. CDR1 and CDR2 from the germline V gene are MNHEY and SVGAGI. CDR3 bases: TGTGCCACCCGGACAGTTATCCTCTCTGGAAACACCATATATTTT. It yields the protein CATRTVILSGNTIYF.

The chain's CDR3 is CASSQGQGADEQYF. The DNA of the CDR3 is TGTGCCAGCAGCCAAGGTCAGGGGGCGGACGAGCAGTACTTC. The gene calls are TRBV4-2 and TRBJ2-7, with 8 bases that match TRBD1. V was clipped by 1 base and J by 5 bases; unmatched bases: 4. Germline V lookup: CDR1 LGHNA, CDR2 YNFKEQ. The CDR3 runs 14 residues.

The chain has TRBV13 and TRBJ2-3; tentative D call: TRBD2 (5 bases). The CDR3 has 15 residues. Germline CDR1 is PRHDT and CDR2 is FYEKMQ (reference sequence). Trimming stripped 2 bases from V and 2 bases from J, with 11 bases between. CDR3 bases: TGTGCCAGCAGCTTATCGGCTAGCCACACAGATACGCAGTATTTT. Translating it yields CASSLSASHTDTQYF.

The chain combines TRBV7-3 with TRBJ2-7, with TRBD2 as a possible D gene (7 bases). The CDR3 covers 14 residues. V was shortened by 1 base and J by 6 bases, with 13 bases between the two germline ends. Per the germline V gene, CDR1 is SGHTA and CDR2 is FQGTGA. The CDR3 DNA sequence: TGTGCCAGCAGCTTAATAGGCGGGGGCGGCGAGCAGTACTTC. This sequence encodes CASSLIGGGGEQYF.

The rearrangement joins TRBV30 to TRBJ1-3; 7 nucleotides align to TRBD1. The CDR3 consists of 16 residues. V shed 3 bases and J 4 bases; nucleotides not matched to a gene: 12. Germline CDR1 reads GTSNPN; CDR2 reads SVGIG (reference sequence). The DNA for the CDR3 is TGTGCCTGGAGAAGGTCCAGGGACAGCATCGGAAACACCATATATTTT. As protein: CAWRRSRDSIGNTIYF.

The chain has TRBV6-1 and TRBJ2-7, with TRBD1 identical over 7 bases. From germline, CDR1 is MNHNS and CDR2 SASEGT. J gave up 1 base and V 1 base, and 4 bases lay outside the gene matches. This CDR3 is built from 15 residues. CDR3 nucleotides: TGTGCCAGCAGTGAAGTCGACAGGGTGTCCTACGAGCAGTACTTC. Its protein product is CASSEVDRVSYEQYF.

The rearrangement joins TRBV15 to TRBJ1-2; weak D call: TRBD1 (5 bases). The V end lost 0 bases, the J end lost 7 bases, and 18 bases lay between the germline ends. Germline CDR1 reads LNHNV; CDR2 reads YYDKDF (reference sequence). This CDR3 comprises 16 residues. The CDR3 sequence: CATSRDWGTQTGGYTF. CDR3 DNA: TGTGCCACCAGCAGAGATTGGGGGACTCAAACCGGTGGCTACACCTTC.

CDR3 sequence (DNA): TGTGCCAGCAGCGAGGGAATGACAGGAGAAGCCACTGAAGCTTTCTTT. It encodes CASSEGMTGEATEAFF. The genes are TRBV9 and TRBJ1-1; D perhaps matches TRBD1 (6 bases). Trimming took 3 bases from V and 4 from J, leaving 19 bases between them. This CDR3 has 16 residues. Germline assignment: CDR1 SGDLS and CDR2 YYNGEE.

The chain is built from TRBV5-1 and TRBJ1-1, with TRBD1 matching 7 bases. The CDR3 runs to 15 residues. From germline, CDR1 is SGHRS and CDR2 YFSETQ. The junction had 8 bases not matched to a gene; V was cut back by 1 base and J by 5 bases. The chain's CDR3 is CASSLTRQGRTEAFF. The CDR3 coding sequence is TGCGCCAGCAGCTTGACAAGACAGGGCCGGACTGAAGCTTTCTTT.

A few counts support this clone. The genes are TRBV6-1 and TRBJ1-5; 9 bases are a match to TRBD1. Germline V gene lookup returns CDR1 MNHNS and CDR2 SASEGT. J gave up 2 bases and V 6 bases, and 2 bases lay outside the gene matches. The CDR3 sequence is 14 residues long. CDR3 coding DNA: TGTGCCAGCAGAAGGACAGGGGGCAATCAGCCCCAGCATTTT. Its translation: CASRRTGGNQPQHF.

The CDR3 spells CASSESGVPYGYTF. In DNA form, the CDR3 reads TGTGCCAGCAGTGAATCGGGGGTTCCATATGGCTACACCTTC. The V gene is TRBV2, the J gene TRBJ1-2; possibly TRBD1 for D (5 bases). The germline V gene encodes CDR1 SNHLY and CDR2 FYNNEI. The CDR3 has 14 residues. The germline V and J ends were trimmed by 2 bases and 5 bases, with 12 bases remaining between them.

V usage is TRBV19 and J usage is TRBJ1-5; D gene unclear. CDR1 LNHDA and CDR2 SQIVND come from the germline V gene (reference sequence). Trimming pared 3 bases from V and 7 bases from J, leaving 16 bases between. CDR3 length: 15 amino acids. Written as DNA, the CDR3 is TGTGCCAGTAGTATTATCTGGGAAGAGAGGCAGCCCCAGCATTTT. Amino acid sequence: CASSIIWEERQPQHF.

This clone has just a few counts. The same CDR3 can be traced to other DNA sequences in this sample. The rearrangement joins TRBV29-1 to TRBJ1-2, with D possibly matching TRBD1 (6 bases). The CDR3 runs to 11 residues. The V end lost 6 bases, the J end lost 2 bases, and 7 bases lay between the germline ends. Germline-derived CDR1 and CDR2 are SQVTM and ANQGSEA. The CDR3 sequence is CSVGANYGYTF. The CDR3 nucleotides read TGCAGCGTGGGGGCCAACTATGGCTACACCTTC.

The CDR3: CASNRLVQETQYF. The DNA of the CDR3 is TGTGCCAGCAACCGACTAGTCCAAGAGACCCAGTACTTC. The chain is built from TRBV13 and TRBJ2-5; D may be TRBD2 (6 bases). Germline loops: CDR1 PRHDT, CDR2 FYEKMQ (reference sequence). Trimming pared 7 bases from V and 1 base from J, leaving 10 bases between. The CDR3 runs to 13 residues.

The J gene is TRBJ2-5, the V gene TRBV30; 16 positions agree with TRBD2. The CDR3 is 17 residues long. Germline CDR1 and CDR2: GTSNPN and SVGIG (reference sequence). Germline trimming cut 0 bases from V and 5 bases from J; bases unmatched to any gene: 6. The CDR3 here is CAWSVGTSGRAAETQYF. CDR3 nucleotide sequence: TGTGCCTGGAGTGTAGGGACTAGCGGGAGGGCCGCCGAGACCCAGTACTTC. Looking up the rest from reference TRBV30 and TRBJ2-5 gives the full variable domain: SQTIHQWPATLVQPVGSPLSLECTVEGTSNPNLYWYRQAAGRGLQLLFYSVGIGQISSEVPQNLSASRPQDRQFILSSKKLLLSDSGFYLCAWSVGTSGRAAETQYFGPGTRLLVL.

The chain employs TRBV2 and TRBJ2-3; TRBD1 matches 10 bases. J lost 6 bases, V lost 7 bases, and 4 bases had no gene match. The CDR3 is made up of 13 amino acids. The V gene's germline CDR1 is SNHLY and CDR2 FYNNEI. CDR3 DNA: TGTGCCAGCAACGACAGGGGGCAGGATACGCAGTATTTT. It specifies CASNDRGQDTQYF.

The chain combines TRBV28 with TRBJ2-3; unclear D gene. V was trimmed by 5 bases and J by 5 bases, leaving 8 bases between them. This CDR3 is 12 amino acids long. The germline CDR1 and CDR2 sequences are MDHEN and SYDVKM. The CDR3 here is CASSGSLDTQYF. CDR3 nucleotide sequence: TGTGCCAGCAGTGGATCCTTAGATACGCAGTATTTT. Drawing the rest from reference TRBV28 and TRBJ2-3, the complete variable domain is DVKVTQSSRYLVKRTGEKVFLECVQDMDHENMFWYRQDPGLGLRLIYFSYDVKMKEKGDIPEGYSVSREKKERFSLILESASTNQTSMYLCASSGSLDTQYFGPGTRLTVL.

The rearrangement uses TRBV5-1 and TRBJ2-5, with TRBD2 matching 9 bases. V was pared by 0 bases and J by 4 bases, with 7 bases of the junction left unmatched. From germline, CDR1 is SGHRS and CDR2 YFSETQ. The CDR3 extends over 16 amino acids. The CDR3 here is CASSLEVSGSGETQYF. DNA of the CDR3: TGCGCCAGCAGCTTGGAGGTTAGCGGGAGCGGAGAGACCCAGTACTTC. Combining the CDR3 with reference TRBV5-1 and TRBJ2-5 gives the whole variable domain KAGVTQTPRYLIKTRGQQVTLSCSPISGHRSVSWYQQTPGQGLQFLFEYFSETQRNKGNFPGRFSGRQFSNSRSEMNVSTLELGDSALYLCASSLEVSGSGETQYFGPGTRLLVL.

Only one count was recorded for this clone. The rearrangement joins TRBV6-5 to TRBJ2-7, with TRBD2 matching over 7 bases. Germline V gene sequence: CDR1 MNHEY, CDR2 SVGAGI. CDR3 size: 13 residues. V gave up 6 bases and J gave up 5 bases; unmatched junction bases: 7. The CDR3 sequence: CASSRTSLDEQYF. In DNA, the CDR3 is TGTGCCAGCAGCCGGACTAGTCTCGACGAGCAGTACTTC.

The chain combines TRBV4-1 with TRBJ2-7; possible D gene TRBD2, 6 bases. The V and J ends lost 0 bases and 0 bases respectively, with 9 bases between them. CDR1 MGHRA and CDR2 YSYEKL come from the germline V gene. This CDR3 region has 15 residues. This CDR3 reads CASSQDGGSSYEQYF. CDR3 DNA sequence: TGCGCCAGCAGCCAAGATGGGGGGAGCTCCTACGAGCAGTACTTC.

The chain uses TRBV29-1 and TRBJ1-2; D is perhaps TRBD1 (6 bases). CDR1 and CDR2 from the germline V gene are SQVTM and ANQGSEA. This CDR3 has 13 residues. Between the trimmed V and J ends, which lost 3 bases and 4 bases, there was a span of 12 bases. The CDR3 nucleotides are TGCAGCGTTGACTCCCCCAGGGGCTATGGCTACACCTTC. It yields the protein CSVDSPRGYGYTF.

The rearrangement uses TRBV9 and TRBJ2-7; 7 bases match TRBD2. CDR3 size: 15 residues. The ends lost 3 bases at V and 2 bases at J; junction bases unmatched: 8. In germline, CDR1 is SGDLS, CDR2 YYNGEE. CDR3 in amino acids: CASSGGAGVTYEQYF. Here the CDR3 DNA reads TGTGCCAGCAGCGGAGGGGCGGGGGTCACCTACGAGCAGTACTTC.

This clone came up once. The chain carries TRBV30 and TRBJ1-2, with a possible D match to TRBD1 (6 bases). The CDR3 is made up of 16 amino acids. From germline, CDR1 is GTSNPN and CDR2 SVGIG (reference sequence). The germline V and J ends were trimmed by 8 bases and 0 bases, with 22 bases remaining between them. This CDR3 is CAGRGKDLFSNYGYTF. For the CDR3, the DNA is TGTGCCGGCAGGGGCAAGGACTTATTTTCTAACTATGGCTACACCTTC.

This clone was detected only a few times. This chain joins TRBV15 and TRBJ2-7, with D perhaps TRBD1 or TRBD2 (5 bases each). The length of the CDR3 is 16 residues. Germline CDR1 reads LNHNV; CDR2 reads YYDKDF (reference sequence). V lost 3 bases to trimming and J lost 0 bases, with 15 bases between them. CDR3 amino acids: CATSSPRDPSSYEQYF. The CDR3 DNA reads TGTGCCACCAGCAGCCCCCGGGACCCAAGCTCCTACGAGCAGTACTTC.